This T cell receptor (beta chain) stems from a study of early T cells in non-severe SARS-CoV-2 infection (dated by TCRdb to 2020 to 2022). Context from the whole study: Bulk RNA from unsorted whole blood was used for TCR sequencing, so alpha and beta chains could not be paired.

Library preparation was by 5' RACE. The sample was run on a NextSeq 500. To correct for sequencing error and PCR bias, the TCR library protocol tagged individual cDNA molecules with unique molecular identifiers. TCR alpha and beta chains were both sequenced, and the abundances of alpha and beta sequences in each sample were closely correlated with each other. As for the original processing: Decombinator V4 was used to perform V gene, J gene and CDR3 annotation of TCR sequences. TCRs were defined as expanded if a significant change between any two time points was detected under a Poisson model with p below 0.0001. TCR abundances were normalised to the total number of TCRs sequenced in each sample and reported as counts per million. TRAV1-2 paired with TRAJ12, TRAJ20 or TRAJ33 defined MAIT TCRs, while TRAV10 paired with TRAJ18 defined iNKT TCRs. VDJdb, accessed 1 November 2021, was searched for CMV, EBV and SARS-CoV-2 annotated TCRs, with TCRs annotated for multiple antigens excluded. TCRdb reprocessed the public reads (quality trimming at Q25 with fastp, clone calling with MiXCR) and kept in-frame beta chains. CDR3 protein duplicates are merged, each entry listing the most common genes and DNA. None of the V and J calls come from the authors' own analysis; TCRdb made them. For this sample there are about 77,000 distinct CDR3 sequences; about 9.6% appear just once. Around 4.6% of the sample rests with the top ten.

This was a case-control study nested in a cohort of healthcare workers in London, UK, who had nasopharyngeal swab PCR tests and blood samples taken every week. Healthcare workers were recruited between 23 and 31 March 2020, during the week of the UK lockdown, and were followed weekly for up to about 15 weeks. From its cysteine to its phenylalanine, the CDR3 spans 12 amino acids. Only the CDR3 DNA stays, 36 bases, in frame from base 1. CDR1 and CDR2, per the germline V gene, are SQVTM and ANQGSEA. Trimming costs V 4 bases and J 0 bases, and their ends lie 4 bases apart. About this clonotype: The antigen it binds to is not known. Per-base qualities were not stored, and no clone one base away is much larger.

Findings and caveats that apply to the study as a whole: VDJdb matching was skewed toward anti-spike CD8 responses and likely underestimated virus-specific expansions by missing private and CD4 specificities.

The TCR sequence derives from an adult who was a healthcare worker with PCR-confirmed SARS-CoV-2 infection or an uninfected control (not recorded which). Sequenced material: whole blood. In this chain, TRBV29-1 is recombined with TRBJ1-3, with no D gene named confidently. The DNA is TGCAGCGTTGGCAACTCTGGAAACACCATATATTTT. The encoded protein is CSVGNSGNTIYF.